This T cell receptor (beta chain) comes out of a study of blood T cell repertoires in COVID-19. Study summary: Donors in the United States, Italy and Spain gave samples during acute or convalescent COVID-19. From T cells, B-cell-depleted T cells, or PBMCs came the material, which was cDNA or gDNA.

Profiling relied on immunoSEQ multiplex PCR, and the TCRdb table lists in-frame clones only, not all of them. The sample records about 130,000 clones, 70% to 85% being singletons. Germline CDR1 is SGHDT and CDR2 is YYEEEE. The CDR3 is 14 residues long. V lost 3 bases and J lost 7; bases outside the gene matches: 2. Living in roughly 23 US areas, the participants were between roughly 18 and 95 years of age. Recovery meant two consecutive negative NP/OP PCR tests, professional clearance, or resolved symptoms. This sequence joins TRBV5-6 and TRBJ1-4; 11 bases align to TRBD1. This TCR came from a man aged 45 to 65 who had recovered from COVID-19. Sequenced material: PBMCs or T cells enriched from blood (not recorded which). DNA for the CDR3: TGTGCCAGCAGCTCGGGACAGGGGGGTGAAAAACTGTTTTTT. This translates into CASSSGQGGEKLFF.